The rows below give T cell receptor beta chains drawn from one sample of a study of blood T cells in healthy people across ages. TCRdb redid the calling of the 5' RACE reads with MiXCR, one entry per CDR3 protein. The sample has over 450,000 distinct CDR3 sequences; less than 25% are singletons. This same sample was also taken into another study, of T cells of mothers and their children.

Specimen: blood. These receptors came from a boy younger than 18 in good health. The CDR3 runs from the conserved cysteine through the conserved F or W. The order of the fields is V gene, J gene, D gene, clone size, CDR3 DNA, CDR3 protein. D genes are given only for firm matches. Some rows mark clone size as missing; the rest say once, few, many or name a class of expanded clone.

TRBV5-6	TRBJ2-2	NA	once	TGTGCCAGCAGCTTGGCCCTTTTAGGGCGGAACGGGGAGCTGTTTTTT	CASSLALLGRNGELFF
TRBV7-8	TRBJ2-1	TRBD2	NA	TGTGCCAGCAGCTTAGCGCGAGCGGGGGCCATTAATGAGCAGTTCTTC	CASSLARAGAINEQFF
TRBV11-1	TRBJ2-5	TRBD1	few	TGTGCCAGCAGGAGCGGGACAGGGGAAGACACCCAGTACTTC	CASRSGTGEDTQYF
TRBV29-1	TRBJ2-2	TRBD1	NA	TGCAGCGTCGGACAGGGGGAAAGCACCGGGGAGCTGTTTTTT	CSVGQGESTGELFF
TRBV27	TRBJ2-1	NA	NA	TGTGCCAGCGCTAAGGGGGCGGGGTTAATAAACAATGAGCAGTTCTTC	CASAKGAGLINNEQFF
TRBV20-1	TRBJ2-7	TRBD1	few	TGCAGTGCTAGAGATCAGGGACAGGGGGACTACGAGCAGTACTTC	CSARDQGQGDYEQYF
TRBV29-1	TRBJ1-4	NA	few	TGCAGCGTTCGAAAGGGTGAAAAACTGTTTTTT	CSVRKGEKLFF
TRBV24-1	TRBJ2-3	TRBD2	NA	TGTGCCACCAGTAAACTAGCGGGAGGCACAGATACGCAGTATTTT	CATSKLAGGTDTQYF
TRBV29-1	TRBJ1-2	NA	NA	TGCAGCGTTTTACAGGAAAACTATGGCTACACCTTC	CSVLQENYGYTF
TRBV15	TRBJ1-1	NA	few	TGTGCCACCAGCAGACAGGGCTGGGTCACTGAAGCTTTCTTT	CATSRQGWVTEAFF
TRBV19	TRBJ2-7	TRBD1	NA	TGTGCCAGTAGTACGACAGGGAACTACGAGCAGTACTTC	CASSTTGNYEQYF
TRBV20-1	TRBJ1-5	NA	NA	TGCAGTGCTCTAGCGGCTGGAATTGGGCGGCAGCCCCAGCATTTT	CSALAAGIGRQPQHF
TRBV7-9	TRBJ1-2	TRBD1	few	TGTGCCAGCAGTTCCGGGACAGGGCTTAACTATGGCTACACCTTC	CASSSGTGLNYGYTF
TRBV20-1	TRBJ2-3	TRBD2	NA	TGCAGTGCTAGGCGGGAGGGCACAGATACGCAGTATTTT	CSARREGTDTQYF